This T cell receptor beta chain emerged from a study of T cells in Graves' hyperthyroidism and ophthalmopathy. The CDR3 length is 12 residues. Trimming removed 6 bases at V and 4 bases at J, with 9 bases between. TCR beta CDR3 regions were amplified from RNA. The HTBI primer set served for first-round RT-PCR of the TCR CDR3. TCRdb ran MiXCR on the multiplex PCR reads and lists one entry per CDR3 protein. This table has around 520,000 distinct CDR3 sequences, around 22% appearing once. Any patient presenting with uncontrolled infection, other autoimmune disease, pregnancy or lactation was left out. This clonotype showed up many times.

The sample was blood. This TCR was sampled from a woman in her twenties or thirties with Graves' ophthalmopathy. V gene TRBV12-3 or TRBV12-4 combines with J gene TRBJ1-1; D not resolved. CDR3 DNA sequence: TGTGCCAGCAGCCCTCGGGGCACTGAAGCTTTCTTT. Its translation is CASSPRGTEAFF.